Shown below are 7 T cell receptor beta chains from a single sample sequenced in a study of T cells in Graves' hyperthyroidism and ophthalmopathy. Amplified regions were TCR beta CDR3 sequences from RNA transcripts. The TCR CDR3 was amplified in a first-round RT-PCR using the HTBI primer set. TCRdb recomputed calls from the multiplex PCR reads with MiXCR, one row per CDR3 protein. The table lists 300,000 to 400,000 distinct CDR3 sequences, approximately 15% of them singletons. Sequencing was carried out using blood. Every receptor here comes from a woman aged 25 to 39 with Graves' hyperthyroidism.

This clonotype was seen ten or more times. This chain connects TRBV11-3 to TRBJ2-3; D remains ambiguous. This CDR3 spans 13 amino acids. CDR1 and CDR2 (germline): SGHNT, YENEEA. The V end was cut by 2 bases, the J end by 8 bases, with 11 bases between. The CDR3 DNA is TGTGCCAGCAGCTTAACCTGGTCCCCTACGCAGTATTTT. Its translation is CASSLTWSPTQYF.

This clonotype came up a few times. For the CDR3, the DNA is TGTGCCAGCAGTGTGAGGGGGTCAGGAGAGACCCAGTACTTC. Encoded protein: CASSVRGSGETQYF. This chain uses TRBV2 with TRBJ2-5, with D possibly being TRBD1 (6 bases). The CDR3 consists of 14 residues. With 4 bases removed from V and 4 bases from J, the gap between germline ends came to 13 bases. Germline CDR1 SNHLY, CDR2 FYNNEI.

This clonotype has at least ten counts. V usage is TRBV20-1 and J usage is TRBJ2-7; TRBD1 matches at 7 bases. This CDR3 spans 14 amino acids. CDR1 and CDR2 (germline): DFQATT, SNEGSKA (reference sequence). The ends lost 4 bases at V and 2 bases at J; junction bases unmatched: 8. CDR3 DNA sequence: TGCAGTGCTATTCGGACAGGATTGCCCTACGAGCAGTACTTC. Translation gives CSAIRTGLPYEQYF.

This clonotype has at least ten counts. The chain employs TRBV7-2 and TRBJ2-5; 7 nucleotides line up with TRBD2. CDR1 and CDR2 from the germline V gene are SGHTA and FQGNSA. Germline trimming cut 1 base from V and 2 bases from J; bases unmatched to any gene: 4. CDR3 length: 15 amino acids. DNA of the CDR3: TGTGCCAGCAGCTTAGACGGGGGGAGTCAAGAGACCCAGTACTTC. Residues: CASSLDGGSQETQYF. The variable domain in full, completed from reference TRBV7-2 and TRBJ2-5, reads GAGVSQSPSNKVTEKGKDVELRCDPISGHTALYWYRQSLGQGLEFLIYFQGNSAPDKSGLPSDRFSAERTGGSVSTLTIQRTQQEDSAVYLCASSLDGGSQETQYFGPGTRLLVL.

This clonotype was detected many times. The chain is built from TRBV11-2 and TRBJ1-2; 7 positions match TRBD1. The CDR3 loop spans 14 amino acids. Germline trimming cut 4 bases from V and 0 bases from J; bases unmatched to any gene: 2. Germline-derived CDR1 and CDR2 are SGHAT and FQNNGV. DNA for the CDR3: TGTGCCAGCAGCTCGGACAGGACTAACTATGGCTACACCTTC. This gives the protein CASSSDRTNYGYTF.

At least ten counts were recorded for this clonotype. V and J are TRBV27 and TRBJ1-1, with D possibly matching TRBD1 (5 bases). The CDR3 has 15 amino acids. V shed 1 base and J shed 1 base, with 10 bases lying between them. The germline gives CDR1 MNHEY, CDR2 SMNVEV (reference sequence). This chain's CDR3 is CASSLLDSKNTEAFF. The CDR3 region has the DNA TGTGCCAGCAGTTTATTAGACAGCAAGAACACTGAAGCTTTCTTT.

The chain uses TRBV29-1 and TRBJ1-5; D is possibly TRBD1 (5 bases). V was clipped by 6 bases and J by 5 bases, with 11 bases between them. The germline gives CDR1 SQVTM, CDR2 ANQGSEA. This CDR3 contains 12 residues. The CDR3 nucleotides are TGCAGCGTGGGGGACCGCGATCAGCCCCAGCATTTT. Its protein is CSVGDRDQPQHF.